Below are 4 T cell receptor beta chains sequenced from a single sample in a study of shared clonotypes between healthy human individuals. Clones were sequenced by immunoSEQ multiplex PCR, and TCRdb holds only the in-frame ones, with some missing. The sample has 2,500,000 or so clones; around 93% are singletons. The sequenced material came from naive CD4+ T cells from PBMCs. The subset is: CD45RA+ positively selected. Every receptor here comes from a man younger than 35 in good health. Some clones in this sample may be carry-over from other donors' samples.

This clone was seen only once. The genes are TRBV19 and TRBJ1-2; 10 bases fit TRBD1. CDR3 length equals 14 residues. V lost 5 bases and J lost 6; bases outside the gene matches: 6. The germline V gene has CDR1 LNHDA and CDR2 SQIVND (reference sequence). CDR3 region: CASSPGTGADGYTF. The CDR3 bases are TGTGCCAGTAGTCCCGGGACAGGGGCGGATGGCTACACCTTC. The entire variable domain, with the rest obtained from reference TRBV19 and TRBJ1-2, is as follows: DGGITQSPKYLFRKEGQNVTLSCEQNLNHDAMYWYRQDPGQGLRLIYYSQIVNDFQKGDIAEGYSVSREKKESFPLTVTSAQKNPTAFYLCASSPGTGADGYTFGSGTRLTVV.

This clone was seen just once. The rearrangement links TRBV5-6 to TRBJ1-3, with D tentatively TRBD1 (5 bases). Germline CDR1 SGHDT, CDR2 YYEEEE. This CDR3 region has 14 residues. V was clipped by 0 bases and J by 4 bases, with 8 bases between them. The DNA of the CDR3 is TGTGCCAGCAGCTTGGGACAGAAAGGAAACACCATATATTTT. It codes for CASSLGQKGNTIYF.

CDR3 in amino acids: CSARASEQYF. CDR3 bases: TGCAGTGCTAGAGCATCGGAGCAGTACTTC. The gene calls are TRBV20-1 and TRBJ2-7; D is ambiguous. In germline, CDR1 is DFQATT, CDR2 SNEGSKA (reference sequence). Trimming stripped 1 base from V and 7 bases from J, with 5 bases between. The CDR3 has 10 amino acids.

The CDR3 DNA sequence: TGTGCCAGCAGCTTAACCGGATCCCGCAACGGCAATGAGCAGTTCTTC. It encodes CASSLTGSRNGNEQFF. The chain carries TRBV7-3 and TRBJ2-1; D gene uncertain. The CDR3 is made up of 16 amino acids. V lost 0 bases and J 6 bases, leaving 15 bases between the germline ends. The germline V gene encodes CDR1 SGHTA and CDR2 FQGTGA.